One sample yielded the 9 T cell receptor beta chains listed below, sequenced in a study of control samples from healthy donors and cancer patients. Some clones are missing from TCRdb's copy, which holds only in-frame ones; the method was immunoSEQ multiplex PCR. The profile shows approximately 170,000 clones, around 90% of them singletons. The sequenced material came from blood. These receptors were obtained from a woman aged 30 to 39 in good health.

The rearrangement joins TRBV5-1 to TRBJ1-4, with TRBD1 matching over 7 bases. The germline V gene encodes CDR1 SGHRS and CDR2 YFSETQ. This CDR3 comprises 16 residues. The J segment lost 5 bases and the V segment lost 0 bases, leaving 7 bases of the junction unmatched. The CDR3 is CASSLAPGGGNEKLFF. CDR3 DNA: TGCGCCAGCAGCTTGGCCCCAGGGGGGGGGAATGAAAAACTGTTTTTT. Full variable domain (remainder filled in from reference TRBV5-1 and TRBJ1-4): KAGVTQTPRYLIKTRGQQVTLSCSPISGHRSVSWYQQTPGQGLQFLFEYFSETQRNKGNFPGRFSGRQFSNSRSEMNVSTLELGDSALYLCASSLAPGGGNEKLFFGSGTQLSVL.

This clone turned up a few times. The rearrangement joins TRBV6-5 to TRBJ1-2; 10 bases map to TRBD1. This CDR3 has 13 amino acids. V lost 5 bases, J lost 8 bases, and 5 bases stayed unmatched. Germline V gives CDR1 MNHEY, CDR2 SVGAGI. The chain's CDR3 is CASSRDRGGGYTF. CDR3 bases: TGTGCCAGCAGTAGGGACAGGGGCGGGGGCTACACCTTC.

In regard to this clone: One end of the junction is discordant with germline, which a read error may explain. The CDR3 region has the DNA TGCAGCGTTGCTGGGGCTACTTACGGGCAGTACTTC. The encoded protein is CSVAGATYGQYF. The chain employs TRBV29-1 and TRBJ2-7; a weak D match, TRBD1 (5 bases). The CDR3 is made up of 12 amino acids. Germline V lookup: CDR1 SQVTM, CDR2 ANQGSEA.

The genes are TRBV18 and TRBJ2-7; TRBD2 aligns across 9 bases. The CDR3 has 14 amino acids. Germline trimming cut 3 bases from V and 2 bases from J; bases unmatched to any gene: 2. Germline V gene sequence: CDR1 KGHSH, CDR2 LQKENI. The CDR3: CASSPTSGPYEQYF. The CDR3 DNA follows: TGTGCCAGCTCACCGACTAGCGGACCCTACGAGCAGTACTTC. The full variable domain, rest sourced from reference TRBV18 and TRBJ2-7, is NAGVMQNPRHLVRRRGQEARLRCSPMKGHSHVYWYRQLPEEGLKFMVYLQKENIIDESGMPKERFSAEFPKEGPSILRIQQVVRGDSAAYFCASSPTSGPYEQYFGPGTRLTVT.

The chain joins TRBV10-3 to TRBJ1-1; 8 nucleotides agree with TRBD1. Germline-derived CDR1 and CDR2 are ENHRY and SYGVKD. The CDR3 length is 12 residues. J was trimmed by 6 bases and V by 6 bases; bases with no gene match: 3. The CDR3 spells CAIRETGAEAFF. As DNA, the CDR3 is TGTGCCATCAGGGAGACAGGGGCTGAAGCTTTCTTT.

The chain links TRBV7-6 to TRBJ2-3; D remains unclear. Germline V lookup: CDR1 SGHVS, CDR2 FNYEAQ. The CDR3 consists of 14 residues. The germline V and J ends were trimmed by 4 bases and 0 bases, with 8 bases remaining between them. For the CDR3, the DNA is TGTGCCAGCAGCTCTGGTGTGAGCACAGATACGCAGTATTTT. This gives the protein CASSSGVSTDTQYF. Combining the CDR3 with reference TRBV7-6 and TRBJ2-3 gives the whole variable domain GAGVSQSPRYKVTKRGQDVALRCDPISGHVSLYWYRQALGQGPEFLTYFNYEAQQDKSGLPNDRFSAERPEGSISTLTIQRTEQRDSAMYRCASSSGVSTDTQYFGPGTRLTVL.

The chain combines TRBV21-1 with TRBJ2-3. TRBV21-1 is given as a pseudogene. CDR3 size: 17 residues. CDR3 region: CASSDPLACPTADTQYF. The CDR3 DNA is TGTGCCAGCAGCGACCCGCTGGCCTGCCCCACGGCAGATACGCAGTATTTT.

The V gene is TRBV4-2, the J gene TRBJ1-6, with D hard to call. The V and J ends lost 5 bases and 0 bases respectively, with 14 bases between them. The CDR3 extends over 17 amino acids. Germline CDR1 is LGHNA and CDR2 is YNFKEQ. CDR3 coding DNA: TGTGCCAGCAGCTTCGGACGTTTGAGCTCCTATAATTCACCCCTCCACTTT. The encoded protein is CASSFGRLSSYNSPLHF.

The rearrangement uses TRBV27 and TRBJ2-6; no firm D call. Germline CDR1 MNHEY, CDR2 SMNVEV (reference sequence). V was pared by 3 bases and J by 2 bases, with 2 bases between. The CDR3 is made up of 13 amino acids. CDR3 nucleotides: TGTGCCAGCAGTTTTACTGGGGCCAACGTCCTGACTTTC. As protein: CASSFTGANVLTF.